This TCR beta chain was sequenced during a study of blood T cell repertoires in COVID-19. Per the study methods: For nucleated cells, counts were estimated from reference gene primer amplification. Profiled with immunoSEQ multiplex PCR; TCRdb holds only in-frame clones, not every one. The V and J calls and clone size were taken over from that table, and D and trimming were inferred from the DNA. The repertoire includes a few hundred thousand clones, 80% to 90% of them detected once, and roughly 4.2% sits in the top ten. The CDR3 loop spans 17 amino acids. V shed 3 bases, J shed 1 base, and the junction held 6 bases outside the gene matches. Germline lookup yields CDR1 SGHAT and CDR2 FQNNGV.

The chain uses TRBV11-2 and TRBJ2-5, with 12 bases aligning to TRBD1. The receptor was isolated from a woman in her thirties or forties with acute COVID-19. The sequencing sample was made of PBMCs or T cells enriched from blood (not recorded which). Here the CDR3 DNA reads TGTGCCAGCAGCTTTTCGGGACAGGGGGCCCTCCAAGAGACCCAGTACTTC. Protein sequence: CASSFSGQGALQETQYF.